Shown below are 21 T cell receptor beta chains from a single sample sequenced in a study of spatial heterogeneity in lung cancer. Notes on the study in general: Expanded intratumoral alpha and beta TCR counts tracked tumor mutation counts.

Their cognate antigens are unknown. TCRdb re-analysed the 5' RACE reads in MiXCR, keeping a single row per CDR3 protein. The repertoire consists of approximately 20,000 distinct CDR3 sequences, with more than 6.5% occurring once and the leading ten covering around 20%. Time point given: sample taken at primary tumor resection. The sample consisted of lung tumor tissue, taken at surgery. These receptors came from a female donor with early-stage non-small cell lung cancer.

This clonotype was counted ten times or more. This chain connects TRBV3-1 to TRBJ2-7; D may be TRBD2 (5 bases). CDR1 LGHDT and CDR2 YNNKEL come from the germline V gene (reference sequence). The V and J ends lost 3 bases and 6 bases respectively, with 15 bases between them. This CDR3 is built from 14 residues. The CDR3 loop is CASSQALASAEQYF. DNA for the CDR3: TGTGCCAGCAGCCAGGCCCTAGCTAGTGCCGAGCAGTACTTC.

This clonotype was seen at least ten times. The genes are TRBV10-1 and TRBJ1-3; TRBD1 matches at 9 bases. The CDR3 sequence is 15 residues long. V shed 6 bases and J 1 base; nucleotides not matched to a gene: 4. Germline V gene lookup returns CDR1 WNHNN and CDR2 SYGVQD (reference sequence). The CDR3 DNA follows: TGCGCCAGCAGCGAGGGACAGGGTTCTGGAAACACCATATATTTT. Protein: CASSEGQGSGNTIYF.

This clonotype was picked up many times. The chain recombines TRBV15 with TRBJ2-1, with D tentatively TRBD1 (6 bases). Deletions cut 8 bases from V and 0 bases from J, with 14 bases between. This CDR3 comprises 15 residues. The germline V gene has CDR1 LNHNV and CDR2 YYDKDF (reference sequence). CDR3 DNA sequence: TGTGCCACCCGGAAAACAGGGATCTCCTACAATGAGCAGTTCTTC. Translated, it gives CATRKTGISYNEQFF.

This clonotype was seen many times. The chain recombines TRBV7-3 with TRBJ1-5; D is ambiguous. V was pared by 2 bases and J by 7 bases, with 9 bases between. The CDR3 extends over 13 amino acids. Germline CDR1 is SGHTA and CDR2 is FQGTGA. The CDR3 protein is CASSLAAGQPQHF. As DNA, the CDR3 is TGTGCCAGCAGCTTAGCGGCCGGACAGCCCCAGCATTTT.

This clonotype has ten or more counts. This chain joins TRBV7-2 and TRBJ1-2; a weak D match, TRBD1 (6 bases). The V and J ends lost 4 bases and 10 bases respectively, with 10 bases between them. Germline CDR1 and CDR2: SGHTA and FQGNSA. There are 11 residues in the CDR3. The CDR3 here is CASSSYRDYTF. In DNA, the CDR3 is TGTGCCAGCAGCTCGTACAGGGACTACACCTTC.

This clonotype ranks as medium-sized. The chain employs TRBV7-9 and TRBJ2-7; the D gene is possibly TRBD2 (7 bases). Trimming pared 3 bases from V and 7 bases from J, leaving 22 bases between. This CDR3 is built from 16 residues. The germline CDR1 and CDR2 sequences are SEHNR and FQNEAQ (reference sequence). The chain's CDR3 is CASSLNSGGALSEQYF. CDR3 DNA sequence: TGTGCCAGCAGCTTGAATTCGGGGGGCGCATTATCGGAGCAGTACTTC.

This clonotype was found many times. The DNA for the CDR3 is TGCGCCAGCAGCGGGGCCATGAACACTGAAGCTTTCTTT. As protein: CASSGAMNTEAFF. The chain recombines TRBV5-1 with TRBJ1-1; D is possibly TRBD1 (5 bases). Per germline, CDR1 SGHRS and CDR2 YFSETQ. V was clipped by 4 bases and J by 0 bases, with 7 bases between them. This CDR3 region has 13 residues.

This clonotype was seen repeatedly, ten times or more. The chain carries TRBV4-1 and TRBJ2-7, with D unresolved. The V gene lost 0 bases and the J gene lost 3 bases, with 6 bases spanning the gap. CDR1 and CDR2 (germline): MGHRA, YSYEKL. CDR3 length equals 13 residues. CDR3 in amino acids: CASSQDLGYEQYF. Written as DNA, the CDR3 is TGCGCCAGCAGCCAAGATCTGGGCTACGAGCAGTACTTC.

This clonotype was counted a few times. This chain joins TRBV7-9 and TRBJ2-2, with TRBD2 identical over 14 bases. Germline assignment: CDR1 SEHNR and CDR2 FQNEAQ (reference sequence). V lost 5 bases, J lost 2 bases, and 4 bases stayed unmatched. The CDR3 runs 17 residues. The CDR3 nucleotides read TGTGCCAGCAGCCAGGGACTAGCGGGGGTAAACACCGGGGAGCTGTTTTTT. This sequence encodes CASSQGLAGVNTGELFF.

This clonotype rates as medium-sized. The CDR3 loop is CASSGGQRRMAQYF. The DNA for the CDR3 is TGTGCCAGCTCCGGGGGACAGAGGCGTATGGCCCAGTACTTC. The V call is TRBV18, the J call TRBJ2-5; D perhaps matches TRBD1 (7 bases). V lost 6 bases and J 9 bases, leaving 20 bases between the germline ends. The CDR3 consists of 14 residues. Germline-derived CDR1 and CDR2 are KGHSH and LQKENI.

This clonotype was seen many times. The rearrangement uses TRBV30 and TRBJ2-3; maybe TRBD2 (6 bases). CDR1 GTSNPN and CDR2 SVGIG come from the germline V gene (reference sequence). The CDR3 is 12 residues long. Trimming pared 2 bases from V and 10 bases from J, leaving 13 bases between. The CDR3 protein is CAWSSGVAAQYF. DNA of the CDR3: TGTGCCTGGAGTTCGGGGGTAGCGGCGCAGTATTTT.

The chain employs TRBV28 and TRBJ2-3; no reliable D call. Germline loops: CDR1 MDHEN, CDR2 SYDVKM. Trimming removed 3 bases at V and 2 bases at J, with 9 bases between. There are 14 residues in the CDR3. CDR3 in DNA: TGTGCCAGCAGTTTGGACCAATCCACAGATACGCAGTATTTT. It codes for CASSLDQSTDTQYF.

This clonotype was detected many times. For the CDR3, the DNA is TGTGCCAGCAGCAGTATGATGGGACTAGAGTACAATGAGCAGTTCTTC. It translates to CASSSMMGLEYNEQFF. This chain uses TRBV7-2 with TRBJ2-1; TRBD2 agrees at 8 bases. J gave up 4 bases and V 5 bases, and 10 bases lay outside the gene matches. The V gene's germline CDR1 is SGHTA and CDR2 FQGNSA. The CDR3 contains 16 residues.

In this sample, this clonotype turned up a few times. This rearrangement joins TRBV27 to TRBJ1-1; tentative D call: TRBD1 (5 bases). CDR1 MNHEY and CDR2 SMNVEV come from the germline V gene (reference sequence). This CDR3 is 14 amino acids long. With 1 base removed from V and 0 bases from J, the gap between germline ends came to 6 bases. CDR3 DNA: TGTGCCAGCAGTTTATGGGGCTTGAACACTGAAGCTTTCTTT. It codes for CASSLWGLNTEAFF.

The table lists this clonotype with many counts. The chain couples TRBV4-1 to TRBJ2-3, with D tentatively TRBD2 (6 bases). The V gene's germline CDR1 is MGHRA and CDR2 YSYEKL. V lost 0 bases and J 8 bases, leaving 12 bases between the germline ends. This CDR3 has 14 amino acids. DNA for the CDR3: TGCGCCAGCAGCCAAGATAGTGGAGGGAGTACGCAGTATTTT. It codes for CASSQDSGGSTQYF.

This chain links TRBV30 with TRBJ2-1, with TRBD1 matching 8 bases. Germline V gene data show CDR1 as GTSNPN and CDR2 as SVGIG (reference sequence). Trimming removed 5 bases from V and 1 base from J; junction bases left unmatched: 4. The CDR3 is 14 residues long. CDR3: CAWQTGDSYNEQFF. Written as DNA, the CDR3 is TGTGCCTGGCAGACAGGGGATTCCTACAATGAGCAGTTCTTC.

This clonotype was picked up many times. This chain uses TRBV10-3 with TRBJ1-1; D not certain. Germline loops: CDR1 ENHRY, CDR2 SYGVKD. V lost 4 bases to trimming and J lost 2 bases, with 11 bases between them. CDR3 length equals 14 residues. The DNA of the CDR3 is TGTGCCATCAGTGCTACCGATACAAACACTGAAGCTTTCTTT. Translated, it gives CAISATDTNTEAFF.

This clonotype was counted ten times or more. CDR3 region: CAISTAGNTIYF. The CDR3 coding sequence is TGTGCCATCAGTACGGCGGGAAACACCATATATTTT. J is TRBJ1-3 and V is TRBV10-3, with D hard to call. V was shortened by 5 bases and J by 4 bases, with 6 bases between the two germline ends. The CDR3 spans 12 residues. Germline CDR1 reads ENHRY; CDR2 reads SYGVKD.

This clonotype was counted many times. The V and J genes are TRBV6-2 or TRBV6-3 and TRBJ1-6; 9 positions agree with TRBD1. Germline V lookup: CDR1 MNHEY, CDR2 SVGEGT. The CDR3 has 16 residues. V was pared by 6 bases and J by 4 bases, with 7 bases of the junction left unmatched. This CDR3 reads CASRATGGAYNSPLHF. In DNA form, the CDR3 reads TGTGCCAGCAGAGCCACAGGGGGCGCATATAATTCACCCCTCCACTTT.

At least ten counts were recorded for this clonotype. The chain joins TRBV5-4 to TRBJ2-7; 9 bases map to TRBD2. Germline CDR1 is SGHNT and CDR2 is YYREEE (reference sequence). CDR3 length equals 14 residues. J gave up 5 bases and V 3 bases, and 6 bases lay outside the gene matches. This chain's CDR3 is CASSSTGTSNEQYF. CDR3 bases: TGTGCCAGCAGCTCCACCGGGACTAGCAACGAGCAGTACTTC.

The CDR3 region is CASSILGSNYGYTF. The CDR3 DNA reads as TGTGCCAGTAGTATCCTGGGGTCGAACTATGGCTACACCTTC. This chain connects TRBV19 to TRBJ1-2; D call uncertain. CDR1 is LNHDA, CDR2 SQIVND, per germline (reference sequence). V was clipped by 3 bases and J by 2 bases, with 10 bases between them. The CDR3 runs 14 residues. The full variable domain, in which reference TRBV19 and TRBJ1-2 provide the parts outside the CDR3, is DGGITQSPKYLFRKEGQNVTLSCEQNLNHDAMYWYRQDPGQGLRLIYYSQIVNDFQKGDIAEGYSVSREKKESFPLTVTSAQKNPTAFYLCASSILGSNYGYTFGSGTRLTVV.